The TCR beta chain described here comes from a study of T cells after yellow fever vaccination. Study details: It was SMART-Seq v4 Ultra Low Input that prepared the fractions with low cell numbers.

One entry per CDR3 protein, called by TCRdb with MiXCR from the 5' RACE reads. The profile shows 300,000 to 450,000 distinct CDR3 sequences, under 7.5% of them singletons. The V gene's germline CDR1 is KGHSH and CDR2 LQKENI. This CDR3 region has 15 residues. V was clipped by 0 bases and J by 6 bases; unmatched bases: 4. Regarding this clonotype: Antigen specificity is unknown.

Findings of the study overall: In FACS-sorted repertoires, abundant clonotypes from the bulk population could appear as contaminants. Peaking on day 5 versus 15, the secondary response was faster but weaker.

The V call is TRBV18, the J call TRBJ2-1; TRBD2 matches at 8 bases. The sample was PBMCs, taken 5 days after the yellow fever booster vaccination. This clonotype was obtained from a man younger than 40 who received the YFV17D yellow fever vaccine. The CDR3 region is CASSPPVAGSNEQFF. The CDR3 nucleotides read TGTGCCAGCTCACCACCAGTAGCGGGGTCCAATGAGCAGTTCTTC.